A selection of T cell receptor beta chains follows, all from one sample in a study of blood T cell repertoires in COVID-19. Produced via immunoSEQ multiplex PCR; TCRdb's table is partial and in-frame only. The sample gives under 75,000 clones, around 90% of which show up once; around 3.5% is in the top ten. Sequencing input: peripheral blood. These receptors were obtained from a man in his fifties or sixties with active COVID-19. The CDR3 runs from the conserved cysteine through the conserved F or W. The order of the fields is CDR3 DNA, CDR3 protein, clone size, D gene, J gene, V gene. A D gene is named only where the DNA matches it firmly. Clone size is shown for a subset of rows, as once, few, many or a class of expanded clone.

CDR3nt: TGTGCCAGCAGACTAAACTATGGCTACACCTTC
CDR3aa: CASRLNYGYTF
abundance: .
d_gene: .
j_gene: TRBJ1-2
v_gene: TRBV28

CDR3nt: TGTGCCAGCAGCGTAGTGACAGCTCTTTACAATGAGCAGTTCTTC
CDR3aa: CASSVVTALYNEQFF
abundance: once
d_gene: .
j_gene: TRBJ2-1
v_gene: TRBV9

CDR3nt: TGTGCCAGCAGCTTAAATCGTGGGGGTGGGACAGGCCGTGAAGCTTTCTTT
CDR3aa: CASSLNRGGGTGREAFF
abundance: .
d_gene: TRBD1
j_gene: TRBJ1-1
v_gene: TRBV7-6

CDR3nt: TGTGCCAGCAGCCAGGGAAGGGGGTTAACTGAAGCTTTCTTT
CDR3aa: CASSQGRGLTEAFF
abundance: .
d_gene: .
j_gene: TRBJ1-1
v_gene: TRBV6-5

CDR3nt: TGTGCCAGCAGTTTTAGCAGGGGTGGCTACACCTTC
CDR3aa: CASSFSRGGYTF
abundance: .
d_gene: .
j_gene: TRBJ1-2
v_gene: TRBV28

CDR3nt: TGTGCCAGCAGTGAACAATCGACAGGGATTCAGCCCCAGCATTTT
CDR3aa: CASSEQSTGIQPQHF
abundance: .
d_gene: TRBD1
j_gene: TRBJ1-5
v_gene: TRBV2

CDR3nt: TGTGCCAGCAGTCCTGGGGACAGGGGGGTTTCACCTGAGCAGTTCTTC
CDR3aa: CASSPGDRGVSPEQFF
abundance: .
d_gene: TRBD1
j_gene: TRBJ2-1
v_gene: TRBV28

CDR3nt: TGTGCCAGCAGTATACAACAAGGGGGCAGTCAGCCCCAGCATTTT
CDR3aa: CASSIQQGGSQPQHF
abundance: once
d_gene: TRBD1
j_gene: TRBJ1-5
v_gene: TRBV6-2/TRBV6-3

CDR3nt: TGCGCCAGCAGCTGGACAGGGGCCCTGGACACCGGGGAGCTGTTTTTT
CDR3aa: CASSWTGALDTGELFF
abundance: .
d_gene: TRBD1
j_gene: TRBJ2-2
v_gene: TRBV5-1

CDR3nt: TGTGCCAGTAGTATCCTCAGAGGTTTCCAAGAGACCCAGTACTTC
CDR3aa: CASSILRGFQETQYF
abundance: .
d_gene: .
j_gene: TRBJ2-5
v_gene: TRBV19

CDR3nt: TGTGCCAGTAGATTTGGTAGAGGGGGCAGGGAGACCCAGTACTTC
CDR3aa: CASRFGRGGRETQYF
abundance: .
d_gene: TRBD1
j_gene: TRBJ2-5
v_gene: TRBV19

CDR3nt: TGTGCCAGCAGCTTAGCGGGCAGGCCTGGAAACACCATATATTTT
CDR3aa: CASSLAGRPGNTIYF
abundance: .
d_gene: .
j_gene: TRBJ1-3
v_gene: TRBV7-2

CDR3nt: TGTGCCAGCAGCGTGGACGCGGGGGGCCAGGCGGATACGCAGTATTTT
CDR3aa: CASSVDAGGQADTQYF
abundance: .
d_gene: TRBD2
j_gene: TRBJ2-3
v_gene: TRBV9

CDR3nt: TGTGCCAGCAGCCCCAGGGAAACTAGCACAGATACGCAGTATTTT
CDR3aa: CASSPRETSTDTQYF
abundance: .
d_gene: .
j_gene: TRBJ2-3
v_gene: TRBV7-9

CDR3nt: TGTGCCAGCAGTGGCGTCAAGGGGCAAGAGACCCAGTACTTC
CDR3aa: CASSGVKGQETQYF
abundance: .
d_gene: .
j_gene: TRBJ2-5
v_gene: TRBV2

CDR3nt: TGTGCCAGCAGCTTAGCGGTGGGGCTGACAGAGACCCAGTACTTC
CDR3aa: CASSLAVGLTETQYF
abundance: .
d_gene: .
j_gene: TRBJ2-5
v_gene: TRBV7-2

CDR3nt: TGCAGCGTTGGGCACATCAGTAATGAAAAACTGTTTTTT
CDR3aa: CSVGHISNEKLFF
abundance: .
d_gene: .
j_gene: TRBJ1-4
v_gene: TRBV29-1